This passage covers 12 T cell receptor beta chains from one sample sequenced in a study of blood T cell repertoires in COVID-19. Clones were read by immunoSEQ multiplex PCR, and TCRdb kept only the in-frame ones, dropping some. The sample records about 95,000 clones, roughly 90% being singletons. What was sequenced was peripheral blood. These TCRs come from a man aged 50 to 59 with COVID-19, enrolled during active disease.

The DNA for the CDR3 is TGTGCCAGCAGCTTAGTCGAGCGGCTGGTGGACGGTAACTACGAGCAGTACTTC. It translates to CASSLVERLVDGNYEQYF. V usage is TRBV11-2 and J usage is TRBJ2-7; D may be TRBD2 (5 bases). Trimming cost V 1 base and J 3 bases, with 22 bases left between them. Germline CDR1 is SGHAT and CDR2 is FQNNGV. This CDR3 is built from 18 residues.

V is TRBV19 and J is TRBJ1-2; possible D gene TRBD1, 5 bases. CDR1 LNHDA and CDR2 SQIVND come from the germline V gene (reference sequence). Between the trimmed V and J ends, which lost 5 bases and 8 bases, there was a span of 12 bases. This CDR3 contains 12 residues. The CDR3 coding sequence is TGTGCCAGTAGTCACAGGATGATGGGCTACACCTTC. Translated: CASSHRMMGYTF.

V is TRBV10-3 and J is TRBJ1-5; TRBD1 matches 7 bases. This CDR3 comprises 15 residues. Losses at the gene ends were 3 bases for V and 4 bases for J; bases not matched to a gene: 6. Germline CDR1 ENHRY, CDR2 SYGVKD. CDR3 DNA sequence: TGTGCCATCAGTGACGAGGGGGCGCGGAATCAGCCCCAGCATTTT. Residues: CAISDEGARNQPQHF.

This clone has just one count. V is TRBV28 and J is TRBJ2-1; 8 bases align to TRBD2. The V gene's germline CDR1 is MDHEN and CDR2 SYDVKM. V shed 5 bases, J shed 4 bases, and the junction held 7 bases outside the gene matches. This CDR3 has 15 amino acids. In nucleotides, the CDR3 is TGTGCCAGCAGTCGTGCGGGGGGTGGGTACAATGAGCAGTTCTTC. Translated: CASSRAGGGYNEQFF.

This clone was observed once. The germline gene is not matched at one end of the junction; a read error may be the cause. The chain is built from TRBV27 and TRBJ2-1, with a weak D call TRBD2 (6 bases). This CDR3 is 17 amino acids long. The germline V gene has CDR1 MNHEY and CDR2 SMNVEV (reference sequence). Here the CDR3 DNA reads TGTGCCAGCAGCTTATGGGGGGTTGTAAAAAACTACAATGAGCAGTTCTTC. It yields the protein CASSLWGVVKNYNEQFF.

The chain carries TRBV7-6 and TRBJ2-1; TRBD2 aligns across 7 bases. The CDR3 length is 18 residues. V was pared by 2 bases and J by 2 bases, with 12 bases of the junction left unmatched. From germline, CDR1 is SGHVS and CDR2 FNYEAQ. CDR3 bases: TGTGCCAGCAGCTTAAGGCCACTAGCGCTGGGCGCCTACAATGAGCAGTTCTTC. Encoded protein: CASSLRPLALGAYNEQFF.

This chain links TRBV3-1 (or the pseudogene TRBV3-2) with TRBJ1-1; 7 bases are shared with TRBD1. This CDR3 spans 14 amino acids. Germline loops: CDR1 LGHDT, CDR2 YNNKEL (reference sequence). The V segment lost 1 base and the J segment 1 base; nucleotides outside the gene matches: 0. In nucleotides, the CDR3 is TGTGCCAGCAGCCAAGGACAGGGGAACACTGAAGCTTTCTTT. It translates to CASSQGQGNTEAFF.

V and J are TRBV7-2 and TRBJ1-2, with 9 bases that match TRBD1. The germline gives CDR1 SGHTA, CDR2 FQGNSA. V shed 2 bases and J 7 bases; nucleotides not matched to a gene: 11. The CDR3 loop spans 16 amino acids. The CDR3 is CASSLRQGVGIGGYTF. CDR3 DNA sequence: TGTGCCAGCAGCTTAAGACAGGGGGTTGGGATCGGTGGCTACACCTTC.

The V call is TRBV2, the J call TRBJ2-1; TRBD1 might be the D (6 bases). V lost 7 bases to trimming and J lost 5 bases, with 27 bases between them. Germline CDR1 SNHLY, CDR2 FYNNEI. The CDR3 totals 18 residues. The CDR3: CASTLPGELSMKDNEQFF. CDR3 nucleotide sequence: TGTGCCAGCACCCTCCCAGGGGAATTAAGTATGAAGGACAATGAGCAGTTCTTC.

The rearrangement uses TRBV7-3 and TRBJ2-2; TRBD2 is a possible D gene (6 bases). Germline V gives CDR1 SGHTA, CDR2 FQGTGA. The CDR3 spans 16 residues. Trimming left V 5 bases short and J 0 bases short, with 13 bases between. The CDR3 loop reads CASSAPGGTNTGELFF. Written as DNA, the CDR3 is TGTGCCAGCAGCGCCCCCGGAGGGACGAACACCGGGGAGCTGTTTTTT.

The table lists this clone with a few counts. V is TRBV11-2 and J is TRBJ2-7; TRBD1 agrees at 8 bases. CDR1 and CDR2 from the germline V gene are SGHAT and FQNNGV. The V and J ends lost 5 bases and 9 bases, in that order; junction bases with no gene match: 6. The CDR3 is made up of 12 amino acids. CDR3 DNA sequence: TGTGCCAGCAGCCAGGACAGGGACCGGCAGTACTTC. It specifies CASSQDRDRQYF.

The chain uses TRBV6-6 and TRBJ1-6; D unclear. CDR3 length equals 14 residues. CDR1 and CDR2 (germline): MNHNY, SVGAGI (reference sequence). V was shortened by 7 bases and J by 7 bases, with 14 bases between the two germline ends. CDR3: CASTHGNHNSPLHF. DNA of the CDR3: TGTGCCAGCACCCACGGTAATCACAATTCACCCCTCCACTTT.